The 15 T cell receptor beta chains below all came from one sample that was sequenced in a study of CD8 T cells in ankylosing spondylitis. Overall study results and limits: A TCR beta motif of roughly 8 highly homologous variants seemed to mark ankylosing spondylitis blood.

No cognate antigen is known for these TCRs. MiXCR was run by TCRdb on the 5' RACE reads, yielding one entry per CDR3 protein. This table has about 840,000 distinct CDR3 sequences, over 9.5% appearing once. The specimen was blood, either unsorted or a sorted T cell fraction (not recorded which). These receptors were collected from a male donor with ankylosing spondylitis.

This clonotype showed up just a few times. The J gene is TRBJ2-1, the V gene TRBV6-2 or TRBV6-3, with 9 bases aligning to TRBD1. V trimming: 5 bases; J trimming: 4 bases; junction bases outside the gene matches: 9. Germline CDR1 MNHEY, CDR2 SVGEGT. CDR3 length: 16 amino acids. CDR3 nucleotides: TGTGCCAGCAGTCCGGACAGGGGAACCGGGTACAATGAGCAGTTCTTC. Protein product: CASSPDRGTGYNEQFF.

This clonotype was found a few times. In DNA form, the CDR3 reads TGTGCCAGCAGCGGGAGGGCGTACCAAGAGACCCAGTACTTC. Residues: CASSGRAYQETQYF. The genes are TRBV5-5 and TRBJ2-5; TRBD2 aligns across 7 bases. The length of the CDR3 is 14 residues. V lost 4 bases, J lost 0 bases, and 3 bases stayed unmatched. Germline V CDR1 and CDR2: SGHKS, YYEKEE (reference sequence).

V is TRBV18 and J is TRBJ2-7; unclear D gene. CDR3 size: 14 residues. V lost 6 bases, J lost 5 bases, and 17 bases lay in between. Germline loops: CDR1 KGHSH, CDR2 LQKENI. Here the CDR3 reads CASSDRLTSNEQYF. The CDR3 DNA follows: TGTGCCAGCTCCGACCGCCTGACATCTAACGAGCAGTACTTC. Full variable domain (outside the CDR3, taken from reference TRBV18 and TRBJ2-7): NAGVMQNPRHLVRRRGQEARLRCSPMKGHSHVYWYRQLPEEGLKFMVYLQKENIIDESGMPKERFSAEFPKEGPSILRIQQVVRGDSAAYFCASSDRLTSNEQYFGPGTRLTVT.

The V gene is TRBV12-3 or TRBV12-4, the J gene TRBJ2-2; no clear D. Trimming cost V 7 bases and J 4 bases, with 10 bases left between them. This CDR3 comprises 13 residues. The DNA of the CDR3 is TGTGCCAGCACCAAGGGATTCACCGGGGAGCTGTTTTTT. Protein: CASTKGFTGELFF.

In the case of this clonotype: The missing conserved phenylalanine or tryptophan at the end of this CDR3 makes a read error likely. The V call is TRBV20-1, the J call TRBJ2-5; D is unresolved. Trimming stripped 4 bases from V and 5 bases from J, with 23 bases between. The CDR3 spans 16 residues. Germline lookup yields CDR1 DFQATT and CDR2 SNEGSKA (reference sequence). The CDR3 DNA sequence: TGCAGTGCTACCCAATCACGGCAGGTCTTCGGGGAGACCCAGTACTCC. Translated, it gives CSATQSRQVFGETQYS.

The chain couples TRBV20-1 to TRBJ2-3, with TRBD1 identical over 8 bases. Trimming took 6 bases from V and 8 from J; bases not matched to a gene: 7. The CDR3 spans 12 residues. Germline CDR1 DFQATT, CDR2 SNEGSKA (reference sequence). CDR3 amino acids: CSARQGAATQYF. The DNA of the CDR3 is TGCAGTGCGAGGCAGGGGGCGGCTACGCAGTATTTT.

In its sample, this clonotype was seen many times. The rearrangement joins TRBV20-1 to TRBJ2-3; D unresolved. Per the germline V gene, CDR1 is DFQATT and CDR2 is SNEGSKA (reference sequence). V gave up 8 bases and J gave up 4 bases, with 13 bases separating them. This CDR3 has 12 residues. In DNA, the CDR3 is TGCAGTCCTACGGTTAAGGCAGATACGCAGTATTTT. Its translation: CSPTVKADTQYF.

The chain couples TRBV20-1 to TRBJ2-1; 7 positions match TRBD2. This CDR3 is built from 16 residues. Germline V gene data show CDR1 as DFQATT and CDR2 as SNEGSKA (reference sequence). V shed 1 base, J shed 1 base, and the junction held 7 bases outside the gene matches. CDR3 protein: CSARASLAESYNEQFF. The CDR3 region has the DNA TGCAGTGCTAGAGCGTCGCTAGCGGAATCCTACAATGAGCAGTTCTTC.

The chain joins TRBV7-2 to TRBJ2-3, with 7 bases aligning to TRBD2. The trim removed 5 bases at V and 4 bases at J, leaving 9 bases unmatched. CDR1 is SGHTA and CDR2 is FQGNSA in the germline V gene. The CDR3 consists of 15 residues. CDR3 sequence: CASSASKTSADTQYF. The CDR3 coding sequence is TGTGCCAGCAGCGCATCAAAAACTAGCGCAGATACGCAGTATTTT.

V gene TRBV15 combines with J gene TRBJ1-5; TRBD1 matches 8 bases. The CDR3 spans 17 residues. With 0 bases clipped from V and 0 bases from J, the junction kept 4 bases outside the gene matches. The germline V gene has CDR1 LNHNV and CDR2 YYDKDF (reference sequence). The DNA of the CDR3 is TGTGCCACCAGCAGAGAGGCGACAGGGGATAGCAATCAGCCCCAGCATTTT. It yields the protein CATSREATGDSNQPQHF.

A few counts support this clonotype. The CDR3 sequence is CASSLGMSVYEQYF. In DNA, the CDR3 is TGTGCCAGCAGCTTAGGAATGTCGGTTTACGAGCAGTACTTC. The J gene is TRBJ2-7, the V gene TRBV11-1; D gene uncertain. CDR3 length: 14 residues. Trimming shortened V by 1 base and J by 4 bases, and 11 bases separated the two germline ends. Germline V gene sequence: CDR1 SGHAT, CDR2 FQDESV (reference sequence).

This rearrangement joins TRBV29-1 to TRBJ1-1; possibly TRBD1 for D (5 bases). This CDR3 spans 11 amino acids. In germline, CDR1 is SQVTM, CDR2 ANQGSEA. CDR3 bases: TGCAAAGCCGCAGGGTACACTGAAGCTTTCTTT. Its translation is CKAAGYTEAFF.

The rearrangement uses TRBV20-1 and TRBJ1-2, with D maybe TRBD1 (5 bases). This CDR3 contains 13 residues. Germline lookup yields CDR1 DFQATT and CDR2 SNEGSKA (reference sequence). Trimming removed 3 bases from V and 7 bases from J, with 15 bases in between. The CDR3 DNA sequence: TGCAGTGCTAGCACGAGACAGCCCTCTGGCTACACCTTC. Its translation is CSASTRQPSGYTF.

This clonotype was observed a few times. CDR3 sequence reads: CASRSASRGYTF. CDR3 DNA sequence: TGTGCCAGCAGATCGGCCTCTCGGGGCTACACCTTC. V is TRBV28 and J is TRBJ1-2; no reliable D call. CDR3 length: 12 amino acids. From germline, CDR1 is MDHEN and CDR2 SYDVKM. V was shortened by 6 bases and J by 8 bases, with 13 bases between the two germline ends.

This chain links TRBV7-2 with TRBJ1-1, with D perhaps matching TRBD1 (5 bases). V dropped 7 bases and J dropped 4 bases, with 13 bases sitting between them. Germline CDR1 SGHTA, CDR2 FQGNSA. This CDR3 is built from 13 residues. CDR3 nucleotides: TGTGCCAGCACCAGACAGTTAGGCACTGAAGCTTTCTTT. Its translation is CASTRQLGTEAFF.